These 18 T cell receptor beta chains came from one sample sequenced in a study of PD-1 blockade in classical Hodgkin lymphoma. The table came from immunoSEQ multiplex PCR; TCRdb's copy has only in-frame clones and leaves some out. Of tens of thousands of clones detected, around nine tenths appear once; the ten largest clones hold less than 25%. Brentuximab vedotin exposure varied among the patients, all of whom had relapsed after autologous stem cell transplantation. Material: peripheral blood mononuclear cells (PBMCs), obtained at baseline. The receptors here all came from a human donor with classical Hodgkin lymphoma.

The chain is built from TRBV29-1 and TRBJ2-5; TRBD2 agrees at 8 bases. The CDR3 is 14 residues long. J gave up 5 bases and V 4 bases, and 9 bases lay outside the gene matches. Germline-derived CDR1 and CDR2 are SQVTM and ANQGSEA. The CDR3, as DNA: TGCAGCGTTGCCTTCAGCGGGAGTAGCGAGACCCAGTACTTC. It codes for CSVAFSGSSETQYF.

The chain carries TRBV2 and TRBJ1-6, with TRBD1 matching 7 bases. Per germline, CDR1 SNHLY and CDR2 FYNNEI. Losses at the gene ends were 10 bases for V and 7 bases for J; bases not matched to a gene: 10. This CDR3 spans 14 amino acids. The CDR3 loop reads CATGQEASNSPLHF. CDR3 nucleotide sequence: TGTGCCACCGGACAGGAAGCGTCGAATTCACCCCTCCACTTT.

Of note for this clone: Additional DNA sequences in this sample encode the identical CDR3. The chain employs TRBV6-6 and TRBJ2-1, with TRBD2 identical over 8 bases. Germline CDR1 and CDR2: MNHNY and SVGAGI (reference sequence). V trimming: 7 bases; J trimming: 1 base; junction bases outside the gene matches: 3. CDR3 size: 14 residues. The CDR3 DNA reads as TGTGCCAGCAAAGCGGGAGAGTCCTACAATGAGCAGTTCTTC. It translates to CASKAGESYNEQFF.

The V gene is TRBV5-1, the J gene TRBJ2-3; D is possibly TRBD2 (5 bases). Trimming left V 2 bases short and J 6 bases short, with 13 bases between. Looked up from germline, CDR1 is SGHRS and CDR2 is YFSETQ. The CDR3 loop spans 14 amino acids. The CDR3 here is CASSFGGRLDTQYF. DNA for the CDR3: TGCGCCAGCAGCTTTGGAGGAAGATTGGATACGCAGTATTTT. Complete variable domain (other parts from reference TRBV5-1 and TRBJ2-3): KAGVTQTPRYLIKTRGQQVTLSCSPISGHRSVSWYQQTPGQGLQFLFEYFSETQRNKGNFPGRFSGRQFSNSRSEMNVSTLELGDSALYLCASSFGGRLDTQYFGPGTRLTVL.

The CDR3: CASSYSKSRAYTEAFF. The CDR3 region has the DNA TGTGCCAGCAGTTACTCGAAATCACGAGCCTACACTGAAGCTTTCTTT. This rearrangement joins TRBV6-6 to TRBJ1-1; no reliable D call. This CDR3 is built from 16 residues. Trimming pared 0 bases from V and 3 bases from J, leaving 14 bases between. In germline, CDR1 is MNHNY, CDR2 SVGAGI (reference sequence).

The rearrangement links TRBV4-1 to TRBJ2-3, with D possibly being TRBD1 (6 bases). The germline CDR1 and CDR2 sequences are MGHRA and YSYEKL. The CDR3 runs 14 residues. V was pared by 4 bases and J by 3 bases, with 11 bases between. CDR3 bases: TGCGCCAGCAGCCTATGGACAGCAACAGATACGCAGTATTTT. Its protein product is CASSLWTATDTQYF.

This chain joins TRBV5-1 and TRBJ2-3, with TRBD2 as a possible D gene (5 bases). The germline CDR1 and CDR2 sequences are SGHRS and YFSETQ. The CDR3 totals 15 residues. The ends were cut back, 0 bases at V and 0 bases at J, with 8 bases in the middle. The CDR3 region is CASSLDGVSTDTQYF. Here the CDR3 DNA reads TGCGCCAGCAGCTTGGACGGGGTTAGCACAGATACGCAGTATTTT.

The rearrangement uses TRBV28 and TRBJ2-7, with TRBD1 identical over 7 bases. The V segment lost 5 bases and the J segment 4 bases; nucleotides outside the gene matches: 14. CDR1 and CDR2 from the germline V gene are MDHEN and SYDVKM. There are 16 residues in the CDR3. CDR3: CASSAFTGDTQYEQYF. The CDR3 DNA reads TGTGCCAGCAGTGCCTTTACAGGGGATACCCAATACGAGCAGTACTTC.

Only a few counts were recorded for this clone. The chain employs TRBV6-6 and TRBJ1-4, with no clear D. V was shortened by 2 bases and J by 3 bases, with 13 bases between the two germline ends. The CDR3 sequence is 16 residues long. From germline, CDR1 is MNHNY and CDR2 SVGAGI (reference sequence). CDR3 nucleotide sequence: TGTGCCAGCAGTTACGAGCCCAGCGCGGCTAATGAAAAACTGTTTTTT. This codes for CASSYEPSAANEKLFF.

This chain joins TRBV18 and TRBJ2-6; the D is unclear. CDR1 is KGHSH, CDR2 LQKENI, per germline. The CDR3 runs to 15 residues. Trimming stripped 2 bases from V and 2 bases from J, with 7 bases between. CDR3 coding DNA: TGTGCCAGCTCACCATCGGTTACTGGGGCCAACGTCCTGACTTTC. Its translation is CASSPSVTGANVLTF.

The CDR3 sequence: CASSGGQGNYNEQFF. The DNA of the CDR3 is TGCGCCAGCAGCGGAGGACAGGGGAATTACAATGAGCAGTTCTTC. The chain recombines TRBV5-1 with TRBJ2-1; 9 nucleotides match TRBD1. The CDR3 is 15 amino acids. V shed 4 bases and J 4 bases; nucleotides not matched to a gene: 6. CDR1 is SGHRS, CDR2 YFSETQ, per germline. Supplemented by reference TRBV5-1 and TRBJ2-1, the full variable domain reads KAGVTQTPRYLIKTRGQQVTLSCSPISGHRSVSWYQQTPGQGLQFLFEYFSETQRNKGNFPGRFSGRQFSNSRSEMNVSTLELGDSALYLCASSGGQGNYNEQFFGPGTRLTVL.

The rearrangement joins TRBV19 to TRBJ2-5; D might be TRBD1 or TRBD2, each matching 6 bases. Per germline, CDR1 LNHDA and CDR2 SQIVND (reference sequence). The CDR3 totals 13 residues. The V gene lost 7 bases and the J gene lost 3 bases, with 12 bases spanning the gap. CDR3 nucleotides: TGTGCCAGTAAAGGGGGGTTTGAAGAGACCCAGTACTTC. Translated: CASKGGFEETQYF.

The chain recombines TRBV2 with TRBJ2-3, with TRBD1 as a possible D gene (6 bases). This CDR3 region has 14 residues. V shed 2 bases and J shed 8 bases, with 14 bases lying between them. CDR1 is SNHLY, CDR2 FYNNEI, per germline. The DNA of the CDR3 is TGTGCCAGCAGTGAAAAGGGGGACCCAGGTACGCAGTATTTT. Translating gives CASSEKGDPGTQYF.

The rearrangement links TRBV5-1 to TRBJ2-1, with 11 bases matching TRBD2. CDR3 size: 17 residues. V shed 2 bases, J shed 3 bases, and the junction held 7 bases outside the gene matches. Germline CDR1 and CDR2: SGHRS and YFSETQ. The CDR3 reads CASSLAGLAANYNEQFF. Written as DNA, the CDR3 is TGCGCCAGCAGCTTAGCGGGACTAGCGGCAAACTACAATGAGCAGTTCTTC.

The CDR3 loop is CASSLDGEVETQYF. CDR3 sequence (DNA): TGTGCCAGCAGCTTGGACGGGGAGGTCGAGACCCAGTACTTC. The gene calls are TRBV5-6 and TRBJ2-5, with D perhaps TRBD2 (6 bases). CDR1 and CDR2 (germline): SGHDT, YYEEEE. The CDR3 is 14 amino acids. Trimming cost V 0 bases and J 5 bases, with 11 bases left between them.

This chain connects TRBV4-2 to TRBJ2-7; 7 bases line up with TRBD2. The CDR3 is made up of 17 amino acids. Per germline, CDR1 LGHNA and CDR2 YNFKEQ. The V and J ends lost 5 bases and 0 bases, in that order; junction bases with no gene match: 13. Here the CDR3 DNA reads TGTGCCAGCAGCTTGTTCCCAAGCTGGGAGGGCTCCTACGAGCAGTACTTC. Protein product: CASSLFPSWEGSYEQYF.

This chain uses TRBV6-5 with TRBJ1-1, with 7 bases identical to TRBD1. The CDR3 is 13 residues long. Trimming took 4 bases from V and 8 from J; bases not matched to a gene: 7. The germline V gene has CDR1 MNHEY and CDR2 SVGAGI. The CDR3 DNA reads TGTGCCAGCAGTTGGGGACAGACCATGGAAGCTTTCTTT. Translating it yields CASSWGQTMEAFF.

The V and J genes are TRBV19 and TRBJ2-5, with D uncertain. V was pared by 3 bases and J by 4 bases, with 9 bases between. Germline-derived CDR1 and CDR2 are LNHDA and SQIVND (reference sequence). The CDR3 is made up of 13 amino acids. CDR3 protein: CASSIGHGETQYF. In DNA form, the CDR3 reads TGTGCCAGTAGTATCGGCCACGGAGAGACCCAGTACTTC.